One sample yielded the 9 T cell receptor beta chains listed below, sequenced in a study of T cell clonotyping in hematopoietic cell transplantation. Assay: immunoSEQ multiplex PCR; the TCRdb copy retains only in-frame clones and omits some. The sample has 30,000 to 45,000 clones, over 75% seen once. Sequenced sample: peripheral blood mononuclear cells. Every receptor here comes from a woman in her thirties or forties in good health. Some clones in this sample may be carry-over from other donors' samples.

The gene calls are TRBV6-5 and TRBJ2-1; D not certain. This CDR3 has 12 residues. V lost 2 bases and J lost 6, with 5 bases in between. From germline, CDR1 is MNHEY and CDR2 SVGAGI. DNA of the CDR3: TGTGCCAGCAGTTACCGATCCAATGAGCAGTTCTTC. This translates into CASSYRSNEQFF.

In its sample, this clone was seen a few times. This CDR3 reads CASSEEGGWREQYF. The DNA of the CDR3 is TGTGCCAGCAGTGAAGAGGGGGGGTGGAGAGAGCAGTACTTC. The V and J genes are TRBV6-1 and TRBJ2-7, with a tentative D call TRBD2 (7 bases). This CDR3 is 14 amino acids long. Between the trimmed V and J ends, which lost 1 base and 7 bases, there was a span of 14 bases. Germline lookup yields CDR1 MNHNS and CDR2 SASEGT.

The genes are TRBV5-6 and TRBJ2-1, with 10 bases lining up with TRBD2. This CDR3 contains 18 residues. Germline values: CDR1 SGHDT, CDR2 YYEEEE. V trimming: 1 base; J trimming: 3 bases; junction bases outside the gene matches: 10. CDR3 residues: CASSLRLAGARHYNEQFF. The CDR3 DNA is TGTGCCAGCAGCTTGAGGCTAGCGGGAGCCCGTCACTACAATGAGCAGTTCTTC. The whole variable domain, filled in from reference TRBV5-6 and TRBJ2-1, reads DAGVTQSPTHLIKTRGQQVTLRCSPKSGHDTVSWYQQALGQGPQFIFQYYEEEERQRGNFPDRFSGHQFPNYSSELNVNALLLGDSALYLCASSLRLAGARHYNEQFFGPGTRLTVL.

The chain combines TRBV7-3 with TRBJ2-7; 9 bases line up with TRBD2. The junction had 3 bases not matched to a gene; V was cut back by 0 bases and J by 6 bases. The CDR3 loop spans 14 amino acids. From germline, CDR1 is SGHTA and CDR2 FQGTGA. The CDR3 sequence is CASSLTGTSSEQYF. DNA for the CDR3: TGTGCCAGCAGCTTAACGGGGACTAGCTCCGAGCAGTACTTC. The entire variable domain, with the rest obtained from reference TRBV7-3 and TRBJ2-7, is as follows: GAGVSQTPSNKVTEKGKYVELRCDPISGHTALYWYRQSLGQGPEFLIYFQGTGAADDSGLPNDRFFAVRPEGSVSTLKIQRTERGDSAVYLCASSLTGTSSEQYFGPGTRLTVT.

The V call is TRBV30, the J call TRBJ2-5; a possible D gene is TRBD2 (6 bases). The assigned J gene may be wrong: the sequence end matches TRBJ2-7 better. This CDR3 comprises 13 residues. The V gene's germline CDR1 is GTSNPN and CDR2 SVGIG (reference sequence). The CDR3 loop reads CAWSLTRRDEQYF. DNA of the CDR3: TGTGCCTGGAGTTTAACTAGGAGGGACGAGCAGTACTTC.

This chain joins TRBV6-6 and TRBJ2-1; 9 bases line up with TRBD2. Trimming at V came to 2 bases and at J to 4 bases, leaving 3 bases not matched to a gene. Germline V gene sequence: CDR1 MNHNY, CDR2 SVGAGI (reference sequence). This CDR3 comprises 15 residues. The DNA for the CDR3 is TGTGCCAGCAGTTACGCGGGAGGGCGGTACAATGAGCAGTTCTTC. Its protein product is CASSYAGGRYNEQFF.

The CDR3 spells CASSQGRDGQETQYF. For the CDR3, the DNA is TGCGCCAGCAGCCAAGGACGGGACGGCCAAGAGACCCAGTACTTC. The chain uses TRBV4-3 and TRBJ2-5, with D possibly called TRBD1 or TRBD2 (5 bases each). This CDR3 spans 15 amino acids. The V and J ends lost 1 base and 1 base respectively, with 10 bases between them. Germline loops: CDR1 LGHNA, CDR2 YSLEER.

This chain uses TRBV10-3 with TRBJ2-7; TRBD2 aligns across 8 bases. Germline V CDR1 and CDR2: ENHRY, SYGVKD. V lost 0 bases and J lost 1; bases outside the gene matches: 5. This CDR3 comprises 16 residues. The CDR3 sequence: CAISESESSGSYEQYF. The CDR3 DNA follows: TGTGCCATCAGTGAGTCGGAGTCTAGCGGGTCCTACGAGCAGTACTTC.

The CDR3 region is CASSFAGQGNEQFF. CDR3 sequence (DNA): TGCGCCAGCAGCTTCGCGGGACAGGGCAATGAGCAGTTCTTC. The chain combines TRBV5-1 with TRBJ2-1, with 9 nucleotides matching TRBD1. Unmatched junction bases numbered 3, after V lost 2 bases and J lost 6 bases. Germline lookup yields CDR1 SGHRS and CDR2 YFSETQ. CDR3 length equals 14 residues.